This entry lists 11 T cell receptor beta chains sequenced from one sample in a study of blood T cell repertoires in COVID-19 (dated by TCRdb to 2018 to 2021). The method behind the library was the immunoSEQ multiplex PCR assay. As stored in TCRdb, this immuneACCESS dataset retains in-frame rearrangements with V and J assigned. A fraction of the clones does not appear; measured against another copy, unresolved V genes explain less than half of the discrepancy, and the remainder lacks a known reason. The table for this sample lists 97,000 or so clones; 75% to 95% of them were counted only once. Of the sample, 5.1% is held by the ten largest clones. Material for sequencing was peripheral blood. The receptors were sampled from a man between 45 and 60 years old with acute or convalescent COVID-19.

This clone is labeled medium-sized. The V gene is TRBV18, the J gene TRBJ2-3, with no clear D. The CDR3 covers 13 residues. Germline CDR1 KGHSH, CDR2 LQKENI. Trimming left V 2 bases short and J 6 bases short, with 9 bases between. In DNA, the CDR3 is TGTGCCAGCTCACCAAACTCCGAGGATACGCAGTATTTT. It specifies CASSPNSEDTQYF. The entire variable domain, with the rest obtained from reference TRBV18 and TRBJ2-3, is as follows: NAGVMQNPRHLVRRRGQEARLRCSPMKGHSHVYWYRQLPEEGLKFMVYLQKENIIDESGMPKERFSAEFPKEGPSILRIQQVVRGDSAAYFCASSPNSEDTQYFGPGTRLTVL.

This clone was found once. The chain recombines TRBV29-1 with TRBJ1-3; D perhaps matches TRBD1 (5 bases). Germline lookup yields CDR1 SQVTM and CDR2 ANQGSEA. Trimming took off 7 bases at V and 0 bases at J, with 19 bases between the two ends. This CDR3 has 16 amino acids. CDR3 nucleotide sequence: TGCAGCGCCCAGGGCAGGGCCCTGAACTCTGGAAACACCATATATTTT. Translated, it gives CSAQGRALNSGNTIYF.

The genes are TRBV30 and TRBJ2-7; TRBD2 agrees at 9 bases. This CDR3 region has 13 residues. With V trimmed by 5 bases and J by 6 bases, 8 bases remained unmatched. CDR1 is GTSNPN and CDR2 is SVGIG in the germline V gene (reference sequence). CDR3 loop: CAWGLGLAGEQYF. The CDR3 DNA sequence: TGTGCCTGGGGGCTGGGACTAGCCGGCGAGCAGTACTTC.

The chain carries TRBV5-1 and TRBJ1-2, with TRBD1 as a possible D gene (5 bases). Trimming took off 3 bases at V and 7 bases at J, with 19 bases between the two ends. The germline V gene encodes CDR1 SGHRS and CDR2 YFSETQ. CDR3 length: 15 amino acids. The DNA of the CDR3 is TGCGCCAGCAGCTACCGACAGCCTACTTCTCGTGGCTACACCTTC. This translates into CASSYRQPTSRGYTF.

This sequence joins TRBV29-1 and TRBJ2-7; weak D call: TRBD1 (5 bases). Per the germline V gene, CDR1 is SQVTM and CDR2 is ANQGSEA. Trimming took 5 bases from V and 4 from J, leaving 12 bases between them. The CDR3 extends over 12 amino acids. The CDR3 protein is CSVRGGDYEQYF. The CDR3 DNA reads TGCAGCGTTAGGGGTGGGGATTACGAGCAGTACTTC.

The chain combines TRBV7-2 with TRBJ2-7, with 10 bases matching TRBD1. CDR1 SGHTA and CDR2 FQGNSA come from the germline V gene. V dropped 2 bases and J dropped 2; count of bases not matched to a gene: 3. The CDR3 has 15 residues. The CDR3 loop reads CASSLSGTGAYEQYF. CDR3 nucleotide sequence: TGTGCCAGCAGCTTATCCGGGACAGGGGCCTACGAGCAGTACTTC.

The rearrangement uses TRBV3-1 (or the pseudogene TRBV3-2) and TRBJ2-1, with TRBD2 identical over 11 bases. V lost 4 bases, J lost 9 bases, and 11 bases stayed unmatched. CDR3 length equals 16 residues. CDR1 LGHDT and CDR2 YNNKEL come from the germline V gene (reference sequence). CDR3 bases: TGTGCCAGCAGCCCCAGACTAGCGGGAACGTTTCGTGAGCAGTTCTTC. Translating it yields CASSPRLAGTFREQFF.

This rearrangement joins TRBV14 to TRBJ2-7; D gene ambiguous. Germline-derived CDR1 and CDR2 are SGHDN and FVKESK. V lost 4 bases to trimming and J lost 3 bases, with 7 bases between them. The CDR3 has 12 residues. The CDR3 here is CASSPTLYEQYF. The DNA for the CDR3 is TGTGCCAGCAGCCCTACCCTCTACGAGCAGTACTTC.

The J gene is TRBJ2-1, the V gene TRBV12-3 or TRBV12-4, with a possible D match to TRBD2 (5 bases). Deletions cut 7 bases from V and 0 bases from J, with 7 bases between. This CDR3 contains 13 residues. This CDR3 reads CASKRSSYNEQFF. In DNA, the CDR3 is TGTGCCAGCAAGCGGAGCTCCTACAATGAGCAGTTCTTC.

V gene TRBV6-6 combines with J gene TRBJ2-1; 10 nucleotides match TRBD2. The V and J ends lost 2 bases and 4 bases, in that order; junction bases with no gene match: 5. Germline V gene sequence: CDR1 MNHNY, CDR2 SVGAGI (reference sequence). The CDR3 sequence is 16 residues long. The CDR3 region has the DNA TGTGCCAGCAGTTACCTGGCAGCGGGAGGGTACAATGAGCAGTTCTTC. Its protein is CASSYLAAGGYNEQFF.

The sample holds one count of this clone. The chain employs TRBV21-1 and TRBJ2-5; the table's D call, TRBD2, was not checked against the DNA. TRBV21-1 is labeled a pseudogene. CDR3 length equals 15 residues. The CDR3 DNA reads TGTGCCAGCAGCCTTGTGGCGGGGAACCAAGAGACCCAGTACTTC. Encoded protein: CASSLVAGNQETQYF.